The 22 T cell receptor beta chains given below trace back to one sample, sequenced in a study of T cell responses to AZD1222 COVID-19 vaccine. Data came from immunoSEQ multiplex PCR; TCRdb stores just in-frame clones and leaves some out. The sample has about 140,000 clones, roughly 91% seen once. The sample consisted of peripheral blood, taken 28 days after the second AZD1222 dose. These receptors all stem from an adult who received the AZD1222 COVID-19 vaccine.

The V call is TRBV10-3, the J call TRBJ2-7; D not certain. From germline, CDR1 is ENHRY and CDR2 SYGVKD. The CDR3 loop spans 12 amino acids. Trimming removed 6 bases at V and 4 bases at J, with 10 bases between. The CDR3 nucleotides read TGTGCCATCAGCTCAACTCTGTACGAGCAGTACTTC. This encodes CAISSTLYEQYF.

The V and J genes are TRBV30 and TRBJ1-5, with D unresolved. Germline V lookup: CDR1 GTSNPN, CDR2 SVGIG (reference sequence). V dropped 5 bases and J dropped 0 bases, with 14 bases sitting between them. This CDR3 contains 15 residues. The CDR3 loop is CAWGKGPYSNQPQHF. CDR3 DNA: TGTGCCTGGGGCAAAGGACCCTATAGCAATCAGCCCCAGCATTTT.

The J gene is TRBJ1-5, the V gene TRBV5-1; TRBD1 agrees at 9 bases. This CDR3 comprises 13 residues. CDR1 and CDR2 (germline): SGHRS, YFSETQ. Trimming took 3 bases from V and 5 from J; bases not matched to a gene: 0. CDR3 amino acids: CASSWTGDQPQHF. CDR3 sequence (DNA): TGCGCCAGCAGCTGGACAGGGGATCAGCCCCAGCATTTT.

The V and J genes are TRBV18 and TRBJ1-1, with 12 bases fitting TRBD1. After removal of 5 bases from V and 4 bases from J, the junction contained 8 bases not matched to a gene. The CDR3 spans 16 residues. Germline V lookup: CDR1 KGHSH, CDR2 LQKENI. The CDR3 is CASSSAGTGGGTEAFF. The CDR3 bases are TGTGCCAGCTCATCGGCCGGGACAGGGGGCGGCACTGAAGCTTTCTTT.

The chain is built from TRBV2 and TRBJ1-2, with a weak D call TRBD1 (5 bases). The length of the CDR3 is 14 residues. Trimming shortened V by 5 bases and J by 0 bases, and 10 bases separated the two germline ends. From germline, CDR1 is SNHLY and CDR2 FYNNEI. Written as DNA, the CDR3 is TGTGCCAGCAGTTTGGGGCAGACTAACTATGGCTACACCTTC. It yields the protein CASSLGQTNYGYTF.

The chain carries TRBV5-1 and TRBJ2-6, with a tentative D call TRBD2 (5 bases). V shed 5 bases and J shed 1 base, with 19 bases lying between them. This CDR3 comprises 18 residues. Germline-derived CDR1 and CDR2 are SGHRS and YFSETQ. The CDR3 bases are TGCGCCAGCAGTCGATCAGTCTCCCGGGGTTCTGGGGCCAACGTCCTGACTTTC. Protein product: CASSRSVSRGSGANVLTF.

This rearrangement joins TRBV4-3 to TRBJ2-7, with D possibly called TRBD1 or TRBD2 (5 bases each). This CDR3 contains 15 residues. CDR1 is LGHNA and CDR2 is YSLEER in the germline V gene. The V end lost 0 bases, the J end lost 2 bases, and 11 bases lay between the germline ends. The DNA for the CDR3 is TGCGCCAGCAGCCAAGATAGTCGGGGCGCCTACGAGCAGTACTTC. Encoded protein: CASSQDSRGAYEQYF.

The V call is TRBV4-2, the J call TRBJ2-5, with 10 bases aligning to TRBD2. This CDR3 spans 15 amino acids. J was trimmed by 5 bases and V by 5 bases; bases with no gene match: 8. In germline, CDR1 is LGHNA, CDR2 YNFKEQ. DNA of the CDR3: TGTGCCAGCAGCAAAACCACTAGCGGGGTCGAGACCCAGTACTTC. Its protein product is CASSKTTSGVETQYF.

V is TRBV6-5 and J is TRBJ1-2; 7 bases are a match to TRBD1. V trimming: 8 bases; J trimming: 7 bases; junction bases outside the gene matches: 13. The CDR3 consists of 14 residues. Germline V gene sequence: CDR1 MNHEY, CDR2 SVGAGI. Written as DNA, the CDR3 is TGTGCCAGCGCACGCCAACCAGGGGGTCCTGGCTACACCTTC. Translation gives CASARQPGGPGYTF.

Concerning this clone: This CDR3 is also generated by other DNA sequences in the sample. The genes are TRBV10-3 and TRBJ1-2, with 8 bases lining up with TRBD1. CDR1 is ENHRY and CDR2 is SYGVKD in the germline V gene. The CDR3 length is 14 residues. Germline trimming cut 2 bases from V and 4 bases from J; bases unmatched to any gene: 3. CDR3 coding DNA: TGTGCCATCAGTGAGCCGGACAGGGCCTATGGCTACACCTTC. Translating it yields CAISEPDRAYGYTF.

V usage is TRBV24-1 and J usage is TRBJ1-2; D gene uncertain. The CDR3 length is 13 residues. Germline CDR1 is KGHDR and CDR2 is SFDVKD. V lost 2 bases and J 0 bases, leaving 3 bases between the germline ends. The CDR3, as DNA: TGTGCCACCAGTGATTCGACTAACTATGGCTACACCTTC. Amino acids: CATSDSTNYGYTF.

V and J are TRBV6-4 and TRBJ2-1; D is perhaps TRBD2 (6 bases). The CDR3 is 16 residues long. Germline CDR1 reads MRHNA; CDR2 reads SNTAGT. Trimming removed 0 bases at V and 7 bases at J, with 16 bases between. CDR3 in amino acids: CASSDSDGGGGNEQFF. The CDR3 DNA sequence: TGTGCCAGCAGTGACTCCGACGGGGGAGGTGGGAATGAGCAGTTCTTC.

CDR3 in DNA: TGCGCCAGCAGCTGGGTAGGCAATCAGCCCCAGCATTTT. Amino acids: CASSWVGNQPQHF. J is TRBJ1-5 and V is TRBV5-1; D is ambiguous. V shed 3 bases and J shed 2 bases, with 6 bases lying between them. This CDR3 region has 13 residues. Per germline, CDR1 SGHRS and CDR2 YFSETQ.

The chain combines TRBV18 with TRBJ2-7; possibly TRBD2 for D (5 bases). Germline CDR1 KGHSH, CDR2 LQKENI. The CDR3 has 18 amino acids. V was trimmed by 0 bases and J by 7 bases, leaving 25 bases between them. CDR3 DNA sequence: TGTGCCAGCTCACCACCTTTTGGAGGCCTCTCCAAACCGCGTGAGCAGTACTTC. It codes for CASSPPFGGLSKPREQYF.

The rearrangement links TRBV5-5 to TRBJ1-4; 9 bases are a match to TRBD1. The ends lost 5 bases at V and 4 bases at J; junction bases unmatched: 6. Looked up from germline, CDR1 is SGHKS and CDR2 is YYEKEE (reference sequence). CDR3 length: 15 amino acids. The CDR3 nucleotides are TGTGCCAGCAGTCCAAAGACAGGGGGTAATGAAAAACTGTTTTTT. Encoded protein: CASSPKTGGNEKLFF. Using reference TRBV5-5 and TRBJ1-4 for the parts outside the CDR3, the full variable domain is DAGVTQSPTHLIKTRGQQVTLRCSPISGHKSVSWYQQVLGQGPQFIFQYYEKEERGRGNFPDRFSARQFPNYSSELNVNALLLGDSALYLCASSPKTGGNEKLFFGSGTQLSVL.

The V gene is TRBV6-2 or TRBV6-3, the J gene TRBJ1-5; D uncertain. The V gene lost 1 base and the J gene lost 5 bases, with 9 bases spanning the gap. Germline V gives CDR1 MNHEY, CDR2 SVGEGT. This CDR3 comprises 14 residues. The CDR3 region has the DNA TGTGCCAGCAGTTACTTCCGGCTTGATCAGCCCCAGCATTTT. It is translated as CASSYFRLDQPQHF.

The J gene is TRBJ1-1, the V gene TRBV27, with a possible D match to TRBD1 (5 bases). The germline CDR1 and CDR2 sequences are MNHEY and SMNVEV (reference sequence). CDR3 length: 13 amino acids. Trimming removed 2 bases at V and 4 bases at J, with 8 bases between. The CDR3, as DNA: TGTGCCAGCAGTTTAATGAGGGGCACTGAAGCTTTCTTT. It translates to CASSLMRGTEAFF.

V gene TRBV19 combines with J gene TRBJ1-2, with 7 bases aligning to TRBD1. This CDR3 region has 15 residues. From germline, CDR1 is LNHDA and CDR2 SQIVND (reference sequence). Germline trimming cut 5 bases from V and 0 bases from J; bases unmatched to any gene: 6. The CDR3 sequence: CASSESGTANYGYTF. CDR3 sequence (DNA): TGTGCCAGTAGTGAGTCCGGGACAGCTAACTATGGCTACACCTTC.

CDR3 DNA: TGTGCCTGGAGTCGAGACAGGGCGGATCTGTCACCCCTCCACTTT. As protein: CAWSRDRADLSPLHF. The rearrangement joins TRBV30 to TRBJ1-6, with 7 bases that match TRBD1. V trimming: 2 bases; J trimming: 10 bases; junction bases outside the gene matches: 11. The CDR3 is made up of 15 amino acids. CDR1 and CDR2 from the germline V gene are GTSNPN and SVGIG (reference sequence). Variable domain in full (rest from reference TRBV30 and TRBJ1-6): SQTIHQWPATLVQPVGSPLSLECTVEGTSNPNLYWYRQAAGRGLQLLFYSVGIGQISSEVPQNLSASRPQDRQFILSSKKLLLSDSGFYLCAWSRDRADLSPLHFGNGTRLTVT.

CDR3 DNA sequence: TGTGCCAGCAGTGCCCGACAGGAGGGCTACAATGAGCAGTTCTTC. Amino acid sequence: CASSARQEGYNEQFF. The rearrangement joins TRBV27 to TRBJ2-1; D may match TRBD1 or TRBD2 (6 bases each). V was pared by 5 bases and J by 3 bases, with 14 bases between. Germline V gene data show CDR1 as MNHEY and CDR2 as SMNVEV (reference sequence). The CDR3 consists of 15 residues.

The rearrangement uses TRBV7-2 and TRBJ1-5; no clear D gene. Trimming pared 1 base from V and 2 bases from J, leaving 9 bases between. The CDR3 is 15 residues long. Looked up from germline, CDR1 is SGHTA and CDR2 is FQGNSA. The CDR3 sequence is CASSLVSVGNQPQHF. In nucleotides, the CDR3 is TGTGCCAGCAGCTTAGTTTCGGTTGGCAATCAGCCCCAGCATTTT.

V usage is TRBV2 and J usage is TRBJ1-6; the D is unclear. The CDR3 has 13 amino acids. The ends were cut back, 8 bases at V and 6 bases at J, with 11 bases in the middle. The V gene's germline CDR1 is SNHLY and CDR2 FYNNEI. CDR3 sequence reads: CASGLDFNSPLHF. As DNA, the CDR3 is TGTGCCAGCGGCCTCGACTTTAATTCACCCCTCCACTTT.